One sample yielded the 10 T cell receptor beta chains listed below, sequenced in a study of T cells in Graves' hyperthyroidism and ophthalmopathy. The source material, RNA transcripts, was used to amplify TCR beta CDR3 regions. Using the HTBI primer set, a first-round RT-PCR was run on the TCR CDR3. TCRdb recomputed calls from the multiplex PCR reads with MiXCR, one row per CDR3 protein. Of about 620,000 distinct CDR3 sequences listed, around 15% are singletons. The sample was blood. The origin of the receptors is a woman aged 25-40 years with Graves' hyperthyroidism.

Worth noting for this clonotype: A much larger clone differs from this one at a single base, so this may be a read error. The chain combines TRBV11-2 with TRBJ2-1; 8 bases align to TRBD1. The germline V gene encodes CDR1 SGHAT and CDR2 FQNNGV. V was clipped by 3 bases and J by 12 bases; unmatched bases: 10. The CDR3 has 14 amino acids. CDR3 sequence reads: CASSFKQGGSVQFF. CDR3 nucleotides: TGTGCCAGCAGCTTTAAACAGGGGGGATCGGTGCAGTTCTTC.

This chain uses TRBV12-3 or TRBV12-4 with TRBJ2-2; TRBD2 aligns across 7 bases. The CDR3 consists of 15 residues. Trimming took 3 bases from V and 6 from J; bases not matched to a gene: 7. CDR3 residues: CASSFLGGGAGELFF. Written as DNA, the CDR3 is TGTGCCAGCAGTTTCCTTGGGGGGGGGGCCGGGGAGCTGTTTTTT.

This clonotype was picked up many times. CDR3 region: CASSFSRNTEAFF. The CDR3 DNA follows: TGTGCCAGCAGTTTCTCCAGGAACACTGAAGCTTTCTTT. V usage is TRBV7-3 and J usage is TRBJ1-1; D gene ambiguous. CDR1 and CDR2 from the germline V gene are SGHTA and FQGTGA. The CDR3 has 13 amino acids. V was clipped by 6 bases and J by 1 base, with 9 bases between them.

This chain joins TRBV7-9 and TRBJ1-2; no clear D. The germline V gene encodes CDR1 SEHNR and CDR2 FQNEAQ (reference sequence). CDR3 length equals 15 residues. V lost 1 base to trimming and J lost 5 bases, with 14 bases between them. The CDR3 reads CASSLGWKAGYGYTF. The DNA of the CDR3 is TGTGCCAGCAGCTTAGGTTGGAAGGCGGGGTATGGCTACACCTTC.

Comments on this clonotype: A much larger clone differs from this one at a single base, so this may be a read error. This sequence joins TRBV27 and TRBJ2-7; 13 positions match TRBD2. The CDR3 loop spans 17 amino acids. With 5 bases clipped from V and 3 bases from J, the junction kept 10 bases outside the gene matches. Germline lookup yields CDR1 MNHEY and CDR2 SMNVEV (reference sequence). The CDR3 sequence: CASSDSVRTSGSYEQYF. CDR3 bases: TGTGCCAGCAGTGATAGTGTTCGGACTAGCGGGAGCTACGAGCAGTACTTC.

This clonotype was detected ten times or more. The genes are TRBV7-2 and TRBJ2-1, with 15 bases identical to TRBD2. The junction had 10 bases not matched to a gene; V was cut back by 2 bases and J by 8 bases. The CDR3 covers 18 residues. The germline CDR1 and CDR2 sequences are SGHTA and FQGNSA. CDR3 sequence reads: CASSLKAPGLAGGYEQFF. The CDR3 DNA reads as TGTGCCAGCAGCTTAAAGGCTCCGGGACTAGCGGGAGGTTATGAGCAGTTCTTC.

The chain links TRBV28 to TRBJ1-1; 9 nucleotides agree with TRBD1. This CDR3 region has 16 residues. From germline, CDR1 is MDHEN and CDR2 SYDVKM. Trimming cost V 7 bases and J 0 bases; bases outside gene matches: 9. Here the CDR3 reads CASNPTTGGLNTEAFF. In nucleotides, the CDR3 is TGTGCCAGCAATCCGACGACAGGGGGGTTGAACACTGAAGCTTTCTTT.

This clonotype showed up just a few times. The chain couples TRBV5-6 to TRBJ2-1; D may be TRBD1 (5 bases). The CDR3 is made up of 15 amino acids. Germline-derived CDR1 and CDR2 are SGHDT and YYEEEE. Trimming left V 3 bases short and J 9 bases short, with 19 bases between. The CDR3 nucleotides are TGTGCCAGCAGCTCCCAGACCACCATTCAGGGTGAGCAGTTCTTC. Amino acid sequence: CASSSQTTIQGEQFF.

V gene TRBV6-1 combines with J gene TRBJ2-7; D might be TRBD2 (5 bases). Germline CDR1 reads MNHNS; CDR2 reads SASEGT. The CDR3 sequence is 14 residues long. Between the trimmed V and J ends, which lost 6 bases and 3 bases, there was a span of 15 bases. CDR3 residues: CASSGKFVDYEQYF. The CDR3 DNA follows: TGTGCCAGCAGCGGGAAGTTTGTAGACTACGAGCAGTACTTC.

The CDR3 is CASTLGGRRGETQYF. The DNA of the CDR3 is TGTGCCAGCACCCTTGGGGGACGACGGGGGGAGACCCAGTACTTC. The chain has TRBV5-8 and TRBJ2-5; D might be TRBD2 (6 bases). Germline assignment: CDR1 SGHTS and CDR2 YDEGEE. The CDR3 spans 15 residues. The V gene lost 6 bases and the J gene lost 5 bases, with 20 bases spanning the gap.